The 23 T cell receptor beta chains in this list originate from one sample, sequenced in a study of T cell clonotyping in hematopoietic cell transplantation. Data came from immunoSEQ multiplex PCR; TCRdb stores just in-frame clones and leaves some out. The sample shows more than 40,000 clones, roughly 85% of them seen only once. This sample's time point: recipient sample about 28 days before transplant, after cytoreduction. Sequenced material: peripheral blood mononuclear cells, taken before stem cell transplant. Receptors were obtained from a man between 60 and 75 years old with acute myeloid leukemia. Some clones in this sample may be carry-over from other donors' samples.

V is TRBV7-9 and J is TRBJ1-5; TRBD1 agrees at 8 bases. Per the germline V gene, CDR1 is SEHNR and CDR2 is FQNEAQ (reference sequence). The CDR3 contains 16 residues. V lost 2 bases and J lost 5; bases outside the gene matches: 8. CDR3 nucleotide sequence: TGTGCCAGCAGCTTATCTACCCTGGACAGGGATCAGCCCCAGCATTTT. It yields the protein CASSLSTLDRDQPQHF.

V is TRBV6-5 and J is TRBJ2-5, with a possible D match to TRBD1 (5 bases). CDR3 length: 12 residues. V lost 5 bases, J lost 2 bases, and 6 bases lay in between. The germline gives CDR1 MNHEY, CDR2 SVGAGI. DNA of the CDR3: TGTGCCAGCAGTCCAGGGCAAGAGACCCAGTACTTC. Its translation: CASSPGQETQYF.

The chain is built from TRBV11-3 and TRBJ1-2; weak D call: TRBD1 (5 bases). CDR1 and CDR2 (germline): SGHNT, YENEEA. The CDR3 consists of 13 residues. The V end was cut by 5 bases, the J end by 8 bases, with 15 bases between. In DNA form, the CDR3 reads TGTGCCAGCAGCGCCTACACTAGGGGCGGCTACACCTTC. As protein: CASSAYTRGGYTF. Full variable domain (remainder filled in from reference TRBV11-3 and TRBJ1-2): EAGVVQSPRYKIIEKKQPVAFWCNPISGHNTLYWYLQNLGQGPELLIRYENEEAVDDSQLPKDRFSAERLKGVDSTLKIQPAELGDSAVYLCASSAYTRGGYTFGSGTRLTVV.

This clone is a singleton in its sample. The V call is TRBV4-2, the J call TRBJ2-3, with 9 bases aligning to TRBD1. The junction had 2 bases not matched to a gene; V was cut back by 3 bases and J by 4 bases. The length of the CDR3 is 14 residues. Germline V lookup: CDR1 LGHNA, CDR2 YNFKEQ. In DNA form, the CDR3 reads TGTGCCAGCAGCCAGAGGACAGGGGCAGATACGCAGTATTTT. Its protein product is CASSQRTGADTQYF.

The chain couples TRBV28 to TRBJ2-2; 7 positions match TRBD2. Germline V gene sequence: CDR1 MDHEN, CDR2 SYDVKM. This CDR3 region has 14 residues. The V segment lost 3 bases and the J segment 6 bases; nucleotides outside the gene matches: 4. As DNA, the CDR3 is TGTGCCAGCAGTTTGCGGGGGACCGCCGGGGAGCTGTTTTTT. It translates to CASSLRGTAGELFF. The full variable domain, with the rest looked up from reference TRBV28 and TRBJ2-2, is DVKVTQSSRYLVKRTGEKVFLECVQDMDHENMFWYRQDPGLGLRLIYFSYDVKMKEKGDIPEGYSVSREKKERFSLILESASTNQTSMYLCASSLRGTAGELFFGEGSRLTVL.

This sequence joins TRBV11-3 and TRBJ1-1, with no clear D. The V gene's germline CDR1 is SGHNT and CDR2 YENEEA. Trimming took 4 bases from V and 8 from J, leaving 11 bases between them. The CDR3 loop spans 12 amino acids. As DNA, the CDR3 is TGTGCCAGCAGCTCTAGGCATTCCGAAGCTTTCTTT. Its translation is CASSSRHSEAFF.

The chain's CDR3 is CASSLTALNEKLFF. CDR3 in DNA: TGTGCCAGCAGTTTAACAGCCCTTAATGAAAAACTGTTTTTT. V usage is TRBV28 and J usage is TRBJ1-4, with D hard to call. The V end lost 2 bases, the J end lost 4 bases, and 8 bases lay between the germline ends. CDR1 is MDHEN, CDR2 SYDVKM, per germline. The CDR3 runs to 14 residues.

The V call is TRBV9, the J call TRBJ2-3; D unclear. V was trimmed by 4 bases and J by 8 bases, leaving 11 bases between them. Germline values: CDR1 SGDLS, CDR2 YYNGEE. The CDR3 covers 12 residues. The CDR3 sequence: CASSQPASTQYF. The DNA of the CDR3 is TGTGCCAGCAGCCAGCCCGCATCTACGCAGTATTTT.

CDR3 amino acids: CASTNRRQNYGYTF. CDR3 coding DNA: TGTGCCAGCACCAATCGCCGACAGAACTATGGCTACACCTTC. The chain has TRBV7-2 and TRBJ1-2, with D possibly matching TRBD1 (5 bases). Trimming cost V 7 bases and J 2 bases, with 14 bases left between them. The germline V gene encodes CDR1 SGHTA and CDR2 FQGNSA. The CDR3 spans 14 residues.

The V gene is TRBV7-3, the J gene TRBJ1-2; D perhaps matches TRBD1 (5 bases). V lost 5 bases to trimming and J lost 8 bases, with 18 bases between them. CDR3 length: 14 amino acids. Germline assignment: CDR1 SGHTA and CDR2 FQGTGA. In DNA, the CDR3 is TGTGCCAGCAGCGCCACGGGACTTATAGGCGGCTACACCTTC. Translating gives CASSATGLIGGYTF.

J is TRBJ1-6 and V is TRBV6-5; D gene unclear. The CDR3 runs to 15 residues. Germline values: CDR1 MNHEY, CDR2 SVGAGI. V was shortened by 4 bases and J by 1 base, with 8 bases between the two germline ends. As DNA, the CDR3 is TGTGCCAGCAGTTCCCAGAGGTCCTATAATTCACCCCTCCACTTT. Its translation: CASSSQRSYNSPLHF.

This sequence joins TRBV7-2 and TRBJ2-7; D is perhaps TRBD1 (5 bases). The CDR3 runs to 17 residues. CDR1 is SGHTA, CDR2 FQGNSA, per germline. With 0 bases removed from V and 2 bases from J, the gap between germline ends came to 17 bases. The CDR3 nucleotides read TGTGCCAGCAGCTTAGCGTTGGGGCAGGGTGGGGCCTACGAGCAGTACTTC. Its protein is CASSLALGQGGAYEQYF.

The J gene is TRBJ2-3, the V gene TRBV11-2, with 9 bases lining up with TRBD2. The CDR3 has 17 residues. The germline gives CDR1 SGHAT, CDR2 FQNNGV. The V segment lost 6 bases and the J segment 0 bases; nucleotides outside the gene matches: 10. This CDR3 is CASSLTGTSLSTDTQYF. CDR3 nucleotide sequence: TGTGCCAGCAGTCTTACCGGGACTAGCCTAAGCACAGATACGCAGTATTTT.

This rearrangement joins TRBV25-1 to TRBJ2-7; 7 positions match TRBD1. This CDR3 spans 16 amino acids. Losses at the gene ends were 1 base for V and 0 bases for J; bases not matched to a gene: 6. The germline gives CDR1 MGHDK, CDR2 SYGVNS. Written as DNA, the CDR3 is TGTGCCAGCAGTGAATTAACAGGGGCGACCTCCTACGAGCAGTACTTC. It encodes CASSELTGATSYEQYF.

The chain uses TRBV4-1 and TRBJ2-3, with 8 bases that match TRBD2. CDR1 and CDR2 (germline): MGHRA, YSYEKL. The ends lost 0 bases at V and 0 bases at J; junction bases unmatched: 5. CDR3 length: 17 residues. The CDR3 is CASSQDGGGTSTDTQYF. CDR3 sequence (DNA): TGCGCCAGCAGCCAAGACGGCGGGGGGACTAGCACAGATACGCAGTATTTT.

The V and J genes are TRBV7-2 and TRBJ2-7; D uncertain. Between the trimmed V and J ends, which lost 0 bases and 5 bases, there was a span of 8 bases. The CDR3 is 13 residues long. From germline, CDR1 is SGHTA and CDR2 FQGNSA. The CDR3: CASSLAGGNEQYF. DNA for the CDR3: TGTGCCAGCAGCTTAGCGGGCGGCAACGAGCAGTACTTC.

The chain employs TRBV11-2 and TRBJ2-1, with a possible D match to TRBD2 (5 bases). Germline V lookup: CDR1 SGHAT, CDR2 FQNNGV. CDR3 length: 15 amino acids. Trimming cost V 10 bases and J 0 bases, with 16 bases left between them. This CDR3 reads CATSEGSISYNEQFF. CDR3 DNA: TGTGCCACCTCCGAGGGCTCTATCTCCTACAATGAGCAGTTCTTC. The whole variable domain, remainder taken from reference TRBV11-2 and TRBJ2-1, is EAGVAQSPRYKIIEKRQSVAFWCNPISGHATLYWYQQILGQGPKLLIQFQNNGVVDDSQLPKDRFSAERLKGVDSTLKIQPAKLEDSAVYLCATSEGSISYNEQFFGPGTRLTVL.

This clone came up a few times. The J gene is TRBJ1-2, the V gene TRBV28; D remains ambiguous. Trimming removed 4 bases at V and 4 bases at J, with 7 bases between. CDR3 length: 12 amino acids. Per the germline V gene, CDR1 is MDHEN and CDR2 is SYDVKM. CDR3 residues: CASSSSGYGYTF. Here the CDR3 DNA reads TGTGCCAGCAGTTCGTCTGGCTATGGCTACACCTTC.

The gene calls are TRBV25-1 and TRBJ2-3; D is tentatively TRBD1 or TRBD2 (6 bases each). Per the germline V gene, CDR1 is MGHDK and CDR2 is SYGVNS. The CDR3 is 13 residues long. V dropped 5 bases and J dropped 6 bases, with 12 bases sitting between them. The CDR3: CASSLGGLDTQYF. The DNA for the CDR3 is TGTGCCAGCAGTTTGGGGGGCCTGGATACGCAGTATTTT.

This chain uses TRBV20-1 with TRBJ1-2; D call uncertain. Trimming stripped 4 bases from V and 2 bases from J, with 5 bases between. Germline CDR1 is DFQATT and CDR2 is SNEGSKA (reference sequence). This CDR3 region has 11 residues. This CDR3 is CSATGNYGYTF. The CDR3 nucleotides read TGCAGTGCTACTGGGAACTATGGCTACACCTTC.

This chain connects TRBV6-5 to TRBJ1-4; D is unresolved. V lost 0 bases and J 4 bases, leaving 12 bases between the germline ends. The CDR3 runs 16 residues. Germline V lookup: CDR1 MNHEY, CDR2 SVGAGI. For the CDR3, the DNA is TGTGCCAGCAGTTACTCGCCCGGACTACATAATGAAAAACTGTTTTTT. Translation gives CASSYSPGLHNEKLFF.

This clone is a singleton in its sample. This chain joins TRBV6-5 and TRBJ2-1, with D maybe TRBD2 (5 bases). Trimming left V 8 bases short and J 9 bases short, with 14 bases between. There are 12 residues in the CDR3. Germline CDR1 MNHEY, CDR2 SVGAGI. The CDR3 loop is CASVGLGAEQFF. The CDR3, as DNA: TGTGCCAGCGTCGGACTGGGCGCTGAGCAGTTCTTC.

The chain carries TRBV28 and TRBJ1-1; no clear D gene. The CDR3 loop spans 11 amino acids. CDR1 MDHEN and CDR2 SYDVKM come from the germline V gene. V was cut by 7 bases and J by 11 bases, with 14 bases left in between. CDR3 residues: CASTRSLEAFF. CDR3 coding DNA: TGTGCCAGCACCCGAAGCCTGGAGGCTTTCTTT.